This is a list of T cell receptor beta chains from one sample in a study of shared clonotypes between healthy human individuals. Clones were read by immunoSEQ multiplex PCR, and TCRdb kept only the in-frame ones, dropping some. The sample contains about 490,000 clones, around 80% of which appear only once. The specimen sequenced was PBMCs. The receptors were sampled from a middle-aged woman in good health. Some clones in this sample may be carry-over from other donors' samples. The conserved cysteine and the conserved F or W are not part of the CDR3 here. Each record gives: V gene, clone size, J gene, CDR3 protein. A clone size is listed for some rows: how often the clone was seen (once, few, many), or a class if it is expanded.

TRBV2	once	TRBJ1-2	ASSEVLVGKGGYT
TRBV28	.	TRBJ2-7	ASSLTSESPYEQY
TRBV7-2	.	TRBJ2-7	ASSLEGGTAFYEQY
TRBV7-7	.	TRBJ2-1	ASSLAGGGEQF
TRBV11-2	.	TRBJ1-3	ASSSWTGGFLSGNTIY
TRBV27	.	TRBJ2-1	ASSSYLAGGYNEQF
TRBV29-1	.	TRBJ2-1	SVGGKGVNEQF
TRBV27	.	TRBJ2-1	ASSLGSSYNEQF
TRBV18	.	TRBJ2-1	ASSPQGSTYNEQF
TRBV19	.	TRBJ1-5	ASSLREVNQPQH
TRBV5-1	.	TRBJ2-7	ASSSGRGDTEQY
TRBV7-2	few	TRBJ1-5	ASSLVVSNQPQH
TRBV5-5	.	TRBJ2-7	ASSLAGGPYEQY
TRBV6-5	.	TRBJ2-2	ASSYSAHPGELF
TRBV30	.	TRBJ1-2	AWSPGQKGYT
TRBV28	.	TRBJ2-2	ASSLSRLIGELF
TRBV7-9	.	TRBJ2-2	ASSHRLGPGELF
TRBV5-4	.	TRBJ2-6	ASSPVRGQGANVLT
TRBV28	.	TRBJ1-6	ASSFVGYNSPLH
TRBV28	.	TRBJ2-3	ASSHGLAGVADTQY
TRBV10-3	.	TRBJ2-5	AISGTSGQTQY
TRBV7-9	once	TRBJ2-2	ASSLGGASNTGELF
TRBV28	.	TRBJ2-5	ASSILAGLAGTIGDPQY
TRBV19	.	TRBJ2-1	ASLGTDADSYNEQF
TRBV7-8	.	TRBJ2-5	ASSRRGPQY
TRBV10-3	.	TRBJ2-7	AIREGPAGSYEQY
TRBV19	.	TRBJ1-1	ASSLDRGNTEAF
TRBV7-3	.	TRBJ2-1	ASSLTKGDEQF
TRBV10-1	.	TRBJ2-3	ASSVTNTDTQY
TRBV29-1	many	TRBJ1-1	SVEADSLEAF
TRBV7-9	.	TRBJ2-5	ASSLRGRETQY
TRBV28	.	TRBJ1-5	ASRGDQPQH
TRBV4-2	.	TRBJ2-1	ASSQDGIAGRLNEQF
TRBV9	.	TRBJ2-7	ASSVATGPSYEQY
TRBV5-6	.	TRBJ2-7	ASSLAGLSRPYEQY
TRBV6-4	.	TRBJ2-4	ASSPSGTEGGNIQY
TRBV7-2	.	TRBJ2-1	ASSRTSGSDNEQF
TRBV27	.	TRBJ2-4	ASSLWGAKNIQY
TRBV5-4	.	TRBJ2-5	ASSHGASEYQETQY
TRBV4-1	.	TRBJ1-4	ASSQGPGVGKLF
TRBV11-2	.	TRBJ2-1	ASSPSPLLAGGPREQF
TRBV7-9	.	TRBJ2-1	ASSSLAGGVEQF
TRBV30	.	TRBJ2-5	AFSPTGGRETQY
TRBV30	few	TRBJ2-3	AWGDTNTDTQY
TRBV28	.	TRBJ1-2	ASRLEAVEGYT
TRBV7-9	.	TRBJ1-2	ASSPGLSGYAYGYT
TRBV7-6	.	TRBJ2-1	ASSLQPPSGSRDEQF
TRBV28	.	TRBJ1-3	ASSLSRSQTGNTIY
TRBV29-1	.	TRBJ1-2	SVQATGGFYGYT